What follows are 10 T cell receptor beta chains derived from one specimen sequenced in a study of graft-versus-host responses after intestinal transplantation. No antigen has been assigned to these receptors. Some clones are missing from TCRdb's copy, which holds only in-frame ones; the method was immunoSEQ multiplex PCR. The data show about 39,000 clones, with 93% seen just once and 21% held by the top ten. The sample consisted of unstimulated CD8+ T cells sorted from spleen or lymph node cells, taken before transplant. The source of these receptors is a human donor who was the organ donor for an intestinal transplant.

The V and J genes are TRBV7-9 and TRBJ2-7; no reliable D call. The closer fit of TRBJ2-5 to the DNA end suggests the J call may be wrong. There are 12 residues in the CDR3. Germline V lookup: CDR1 SEHNR, CDR2 FQNEAQ (reference sequence). This CDR3 is CASRLEVETQYF. The CDR3, as DNA: TGTGCCAGCAGGCTCGAGGTGGAGACCCAGTACTTC.

The CDR3, as DNA: TGTGCCACCAGCAGAGAAAAGCTAACCTACACAGATACGCAGTATTTT. This encodes CATSREKLTYTDTQYF. The chain uses TRBV15 and TRBJ2-3; D is unclear. The CDR3 is 16 residues long. Trimming left V 0 bases short and J 2 bases short, with 12 bases between. Germline CDR1 and CDR2: LNHNV and YYDKDF (reference sequence). The full variable domain, rest sourced from reference TRBV15 and TRBJ2-3, is DAMVIQNPRYQVTQFGKPVTLSCSQTLNHNVMYWYQQKSSQAPKLLFHYYDKDFNNEADTPDNFQSRRPNTSFCFLDIRSPGLGDTAMYLCATSREKLTYTDTQYFGPGTRLTVL.

The rearrangement links TRBV7-2 to TRBJ2-5; 12 nucleotides match TRBD2. The germline V gene encodes CDR1 SGHTA and CDR2 FQGNSA. The CDR3 is 16 amino acids. The J segment lost 5 bases and the V segment lost 1 base, leaving 5 bases of the junction unmatched. CDR3: CASSLERLAGDETQYF. CDR3 sequence (DNA): TGTGCCAGCAGCTTAGAGCGACTAGCGGGAGATGAGACCCAGTACTTC.

This chain links TRBV23-1 with TRBJ2-7, with 7 positions matching TRBD2. TRBV23-1 is labeled an ORF, and its function is uncertain. V was clipped by 3 bases and J by 3 bases; unmatched bases: 23. This CDR3 is 20 amino acids long. The CDR3 nucleotides are TGCGCCAGCAGTCACTCCCGAACCCGGGTCAGGGCTAGCGGTAACTACGAGCAGTACTTC. This encodes CASSHSRTRVRASGNYEQYF.

The rearrangement joins TRBV19 to TRBJ2-7; 10 nucleotides agree with TRBD2. Germline V gives CDR1 LNHDA, CDR2 SQIVND (reference sequence). J gave up 4 bases and V 7 bases, and 4 bases lay outside the gene matches. CDR3 length equals 13 residues. CDR3 sequence: CASKREGDYEQYF. The CDR3 nucleotides read TGTGCCAGTAAGCGGGAGGGAGATTACGAGCAGTACTTC.

The chain uses TRBV27 and TRBJ2-1; 7 bases agree with TRBD1. V was pared by 5 bases and J by 8 bases, with 9 bases of the junction left unmatched. The CDR3 is 14 residues long. The germline V gene encodes CDR1 MNHEY and CDR2 SMNVEV (reference sequence). The CDR3 region has the DNA TGTGCCAGCAGTGTGGGTGACAGGGAGTATGAGCAGTTCTTC. It specifies CASSVGDREYEQFF.

CDR3 nucleotide sequence: TGCGCCAGCAGCCAAGGGAAGGGGTACGAGCAGTACTTC. It translates to CASSQGKGYEQYF. This rearrangement joins TRBV4-1 to TRBJ2-7; TRBD1 might be the D (5 bases). V shed 1 base and J shed 4 bases, with 8 bases lying between them. The CDR3 consists of 13 residues. CDR1 MGHRA and CDR2 YSYEKL come from the germline V gene.

The chain has TRBV28 and TRBJ1-6; 7 nucleotides align to TRBD1. The junction had 11 bases not matched to a gene; V was cut back by 1 base and J by 11 bases. Germline V gene lookup returns CDR1 MDHEN and CDR2 SYDVKM. This CDR3 has 16 amino acids. CDR3 bases: TGTGCCAGCAGTTTATTAGAGGGGGCGGCAATGACACCCCTCCACTTT. It codes for CASSLLEGAAMTPLHF.

The CDR3 DNA follows: TGTGCCAGCAGCCCGGAACAAGACCAAGAGACCCAGTACTTC. This gives the protein CASSPEQDQETQYF. This chain joins TRBV13 and TRBJ2-5; D unresolved. The CDR3 is 14 residues long. CDR1 is PRHDT and CDR2 is FYEKMQ in the germline V gene (reference sequence). The V and J ends lost 5 bases and 0 bases respectively, with 10 bases between them. The variable domain in full, completed from reference TRBV13 and TRBJ2-5, reads AAGVIQSPRHLIKEKRETATLKCYPIPRHDTVYWYQQGPGQDPQFLISFYEKMQSDKGSIPDRFSAQQFSDYHSELNMSSLELGDSALYFCASSPEQDQETQYFGPGTRLLVL.

The genes are TRBV7-9 and TRBJ2-7; no firm D call. V lost 3 bases and J 2 bases, leaving 8 bases between the germline ends. Germline loops: CDR1 SEHNR, CDR2 FQNEAQ (reference sequence). This CDR3 is 13 amino acids long. Written as DNA, the CDR3 is TGTGCCAGCAGCTTGGACGCGACCTACGAGCAGTACTTC. Translated, it gives CASSLDATYEQYF.